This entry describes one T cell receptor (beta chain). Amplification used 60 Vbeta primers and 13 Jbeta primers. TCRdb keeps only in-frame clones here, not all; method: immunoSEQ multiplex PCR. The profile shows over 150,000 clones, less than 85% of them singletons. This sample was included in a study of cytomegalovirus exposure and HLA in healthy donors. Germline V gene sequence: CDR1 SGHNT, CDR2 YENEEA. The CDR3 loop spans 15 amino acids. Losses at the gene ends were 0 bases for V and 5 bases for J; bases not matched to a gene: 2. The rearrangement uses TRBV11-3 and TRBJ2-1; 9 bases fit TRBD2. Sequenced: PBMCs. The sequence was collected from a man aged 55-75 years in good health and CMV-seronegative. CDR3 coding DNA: TGTGCCAGCAGCTTAGAACTAGCGGGTAACAATGAGCAGTTCTTC. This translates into CASSLELAGNNEQFF.